The clone carrying this T cell receptor (beta chain) was seen a few times. What it binds is unknown. This specimen belongs to a study of beta chain features in type 1 diabetes. Notes on the study in general: For TCRB rearrangement, an influence of HLA type remained unresolved here. Moderate yet significant TCRB CDR3 shortening was seen in Type 1 diabetes patients in all four CD4+ subsets. Patients with type 1 diabetes showed fewer VDJ junction insertions and more deletions.

The whole isolated RNA underwent reverse transcription, so sequencing captured expressed TCRB transcripts. Sequenced by immunoSEQ multiplex PCR; TCRdb stores in-frame clones only, minus some. The sample holds 330,000 or so clones, roughly an eighth seen once. Only one heparinised blood draw was taken per donor, and its volume averaged approximately 0.11 L. Via the markers CD45RO/CCR7/CD25/CD127/CD95/CD27, stem cell-like memory, regulatory, central memory and naive CD4+ cells were sorted. The origin of this receptor is a woman younger than 30 with type 1 diabetes. Sequences were obtained from naive CD4+ T cells from blood.

The CDR3 nucleotides read TGTGCCAGCAGCTGGGGTACTAGCGGTAACAATGAGCAGTTCTTC. Residues: CASSWGTSGNNEQFF. This rearrangement joins TRBV5-6 to TRBJ2-1, with 8 bases fitting TRBD2. The germline V gene encodes CDR1 SGHDT and CDR2 YYEEEE. The ends lost 3 bases at V and 5 bases at J; junction bases unmatched: 7. This CDR3 region has 15 residues.